This T cell receptor (beta chain) was sequenced for a study of T cells after yellow fever vaccination. One entry per CDR3 protein, called by TCRdb with MiXCR from the 5' RACE reads. The sample has hundreds of thousands of distinct CDR3 sequences, around 20% seen once. For this clonotype: Its specificity is unknown.

The CDR3 has 14 amino acids. Trimming removed 6 bases from V and 10 bases from J, with 22 bases in between. From germline, CDR1 is MNHEY and CDR2 SVGAGI. Study findings and constraints: Some clonotypes, a small share, were shared between CD4 and CD8 compartments.

This chain joins TRBV6-5 and TRBJ2-7; D gene unclear. This sequence originates from a young man who received the YFV17D yellow fever vaccine. Material: PBMCs, obtained before the yellow fever booster vaccination. The CDR3 region is CASSPTSAPRNQYF. In nucleotides, the CDR3 is TGTGCCAGCAGCCCCACCAGCGCTCCTCGCAATCAGTACTTC.